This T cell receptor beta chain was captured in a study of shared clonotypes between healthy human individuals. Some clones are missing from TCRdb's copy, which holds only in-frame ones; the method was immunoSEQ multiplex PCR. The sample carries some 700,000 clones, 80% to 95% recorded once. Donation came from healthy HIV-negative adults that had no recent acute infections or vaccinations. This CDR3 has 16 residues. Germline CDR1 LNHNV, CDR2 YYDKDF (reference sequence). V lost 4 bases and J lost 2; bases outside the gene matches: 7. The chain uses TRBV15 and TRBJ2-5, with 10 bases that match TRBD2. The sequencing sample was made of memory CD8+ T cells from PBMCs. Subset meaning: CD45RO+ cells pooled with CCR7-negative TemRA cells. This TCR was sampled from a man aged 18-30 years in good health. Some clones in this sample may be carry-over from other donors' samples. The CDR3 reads CATSKRGLAFQETQYF. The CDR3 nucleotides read TGTGCCACCAGCAAAAGGGGACTAGCGTTTCAAGAGACCCAGTACTTC.